This T cell receptor beta chain came from a study of CD8 T cells in ankylosing spondylitis. General study points: Ankylosing spondylitis blood appeared to be characterized by a TCR beta motif of several highly homologous variants.

Remarks on this clonotype: No antigen is known for it.

TCRdb re-called the 5' RACE reads through MiXCR, storing one row per CDR3 protein. The sample holds over 450,000 distinct CDR3 sequences, roughly 12% seen once. V dropped 5 bases and J dropped 2 bases, with 16 bases sitting between them. CDR3 length: 16 amino acids. In germline, CDR1 is SGHVS, CDR2 FQNEAQ. The sequenced material came from blood, either unsorted or a sorted T cell fraction (not recorded which). The V and J genes are TRBV7-8 and TRBJ2-4, with D perhaps matching TRBD2 (5 bases). This receptor was obtained from a male donor with ankylosing spondylitis. CDR3 nucleotides: TGTGCCAGCAGCCCTCGAGGGAGAACGTCCAAAAACATTCAGTACTTC. Its translation: CASSPRGRTSKNIQYF.